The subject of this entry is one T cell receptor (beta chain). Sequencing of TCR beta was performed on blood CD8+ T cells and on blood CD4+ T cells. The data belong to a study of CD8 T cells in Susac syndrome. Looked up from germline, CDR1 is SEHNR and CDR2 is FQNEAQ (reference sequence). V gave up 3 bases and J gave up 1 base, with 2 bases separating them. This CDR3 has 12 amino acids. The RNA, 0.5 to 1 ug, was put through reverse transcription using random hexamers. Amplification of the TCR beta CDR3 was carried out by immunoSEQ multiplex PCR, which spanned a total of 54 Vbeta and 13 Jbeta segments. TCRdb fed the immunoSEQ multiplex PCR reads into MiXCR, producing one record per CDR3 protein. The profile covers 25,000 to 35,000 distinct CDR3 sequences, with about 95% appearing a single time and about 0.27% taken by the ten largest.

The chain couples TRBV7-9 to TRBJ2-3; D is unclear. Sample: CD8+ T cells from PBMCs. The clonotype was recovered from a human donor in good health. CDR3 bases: TGTGCCAGCAGCTTGGGCACAGATACGCAGTATTTT. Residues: CASSLGTDTQYF.